The entry below describes one T cell receptor (beta chain). These data originate in a study of glioma-infiltrating T cells after dendritic cell vaccination. Assay: immunoSEQ multiplex PCR; the TCRdb copy retains only in-frame clones and omits some. Altogether about 73,000 clones are present, over 75% being singletons, with the ten largest covering about 2.1%. Germline V gene data show CDR1 as SEHNR and CDR2 as FQNEAQ (reference sequence). The CDR3 is 13 residues long. V gave up 4 bases and J gave up 5 bases; unmatched junction bases: 2. The specimen was blood, collected before dendritic cell vaccination. This TCR came from a human donor with glioblastoma. This rearrangement joins TRBV7-9 to TRBJ2-5; 9 positions match TRBD1. CDR3 DNA: TGTGCCAGCAGCTCGACAGGGGGGGAGACCCAGTACTTC. This sequence encodes CASSSTGGETQYF.